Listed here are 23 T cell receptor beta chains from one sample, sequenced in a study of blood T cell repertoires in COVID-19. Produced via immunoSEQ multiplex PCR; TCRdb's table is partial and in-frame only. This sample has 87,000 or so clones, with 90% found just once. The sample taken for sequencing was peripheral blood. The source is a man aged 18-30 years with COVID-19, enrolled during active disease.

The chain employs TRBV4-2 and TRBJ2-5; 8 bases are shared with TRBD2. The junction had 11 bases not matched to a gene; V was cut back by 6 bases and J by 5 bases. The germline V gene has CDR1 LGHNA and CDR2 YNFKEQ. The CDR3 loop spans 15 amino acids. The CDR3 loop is CASRRTGTRWETQYF. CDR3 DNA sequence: TGTGCCAGCAGGCGAACCGGGACTAGGTGGGAGACCCAGTACTTC.

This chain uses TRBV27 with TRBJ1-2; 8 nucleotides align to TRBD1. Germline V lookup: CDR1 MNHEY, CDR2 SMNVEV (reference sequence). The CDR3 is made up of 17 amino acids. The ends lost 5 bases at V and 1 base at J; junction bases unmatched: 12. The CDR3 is CASSPLLGQGINYGYTF. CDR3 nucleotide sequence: TGTGCCAGCAGTCCCCTACTCGGACAGGGCATTAACTATGGCTACACCTTC.

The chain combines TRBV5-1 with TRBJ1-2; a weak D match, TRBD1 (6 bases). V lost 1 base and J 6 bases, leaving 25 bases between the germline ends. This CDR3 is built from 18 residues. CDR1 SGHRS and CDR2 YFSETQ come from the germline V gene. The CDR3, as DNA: TGCGCCAGCAGCTTGCGGTACTCGGGGACACCCTCGGAGGATGGCTACACCTTC. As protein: CASSLRYSGTPSEDGYTF.

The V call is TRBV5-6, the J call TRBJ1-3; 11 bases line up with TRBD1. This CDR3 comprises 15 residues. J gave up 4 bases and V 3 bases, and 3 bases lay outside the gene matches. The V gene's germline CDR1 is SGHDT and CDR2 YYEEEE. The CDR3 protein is CASSSWTGGGNTIYF. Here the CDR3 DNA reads TGTGCCAGCAGCTCTTGGACAGGGGGCGGAAACACCATATATTTT. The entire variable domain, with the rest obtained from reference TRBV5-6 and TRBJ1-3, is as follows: DAGVTQSPTHLIKTRGQQVTLRCSPKSGHDTVSWYQQALGQGPQFIFQYYEEEERQRGNFPDRFSGHQFPNYSSELNVNALLLGDSALYLCASSSWTGGGNTIYFGEGSWLTVV.

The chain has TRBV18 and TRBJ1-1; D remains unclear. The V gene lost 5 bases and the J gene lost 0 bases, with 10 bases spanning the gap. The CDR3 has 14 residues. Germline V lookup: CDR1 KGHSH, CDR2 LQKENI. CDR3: CASSFQVLNTEAFF. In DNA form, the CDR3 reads TGTGCCAGCTCATTCCAGGTGCTGAACACTGAAGCTTTCTTT.

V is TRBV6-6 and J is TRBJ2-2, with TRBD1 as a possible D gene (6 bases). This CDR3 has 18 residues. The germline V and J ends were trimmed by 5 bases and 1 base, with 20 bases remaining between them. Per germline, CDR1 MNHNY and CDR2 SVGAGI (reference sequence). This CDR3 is CASSQTYSTGMNTGELFF. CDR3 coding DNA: TGTGCCAGCAGTCAGACCTACTCGACAGGCATGAACACCGGGGAGCTGTTTTTT.

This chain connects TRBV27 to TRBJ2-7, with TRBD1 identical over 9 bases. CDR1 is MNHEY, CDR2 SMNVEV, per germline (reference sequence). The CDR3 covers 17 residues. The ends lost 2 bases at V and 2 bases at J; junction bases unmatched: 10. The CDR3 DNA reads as TGTGCCAGCAGTTTACTCAAGACCGGGACAGGGCCCTACGAGCAGTACTTC. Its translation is CASSLLKTGTGPYEQYF.

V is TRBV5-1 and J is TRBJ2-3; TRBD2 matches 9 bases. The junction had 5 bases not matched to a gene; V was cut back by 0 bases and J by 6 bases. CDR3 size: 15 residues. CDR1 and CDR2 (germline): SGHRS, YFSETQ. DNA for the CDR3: TGCGCCAGCAGCTTGGAGGTAGCGGGAGCTGATACGCAGTATTTT. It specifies CASSLEVAGADTQYF.

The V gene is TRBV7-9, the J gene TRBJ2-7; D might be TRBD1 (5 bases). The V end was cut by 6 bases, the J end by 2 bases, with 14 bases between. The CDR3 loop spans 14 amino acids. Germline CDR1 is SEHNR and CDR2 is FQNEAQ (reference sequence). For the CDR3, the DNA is TGTGCCAGCAGATTTAAAGACAGCCCCTACGAGCAGTACTTC. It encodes CASRFKDSPYEQYF.

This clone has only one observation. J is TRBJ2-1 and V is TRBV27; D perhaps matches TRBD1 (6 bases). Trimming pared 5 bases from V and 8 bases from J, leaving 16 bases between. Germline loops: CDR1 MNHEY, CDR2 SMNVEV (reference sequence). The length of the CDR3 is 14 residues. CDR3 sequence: CASSRLDRDDEQFF. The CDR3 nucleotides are TGTGCCAGCAGTCGATTGGACAGAGACGATGAGCAGTTCTTC.

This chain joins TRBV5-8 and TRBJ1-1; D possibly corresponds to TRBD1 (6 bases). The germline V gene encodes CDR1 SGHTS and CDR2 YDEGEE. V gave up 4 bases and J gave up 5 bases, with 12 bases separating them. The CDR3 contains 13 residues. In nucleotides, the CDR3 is TGTGCCAGCAGCAGGGACATCAGGACTGAAGCTTTCTTT. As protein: CASSRDIRTEAFF.

The CDR3 reads CASSLTGESDGYTF. CDR3 sequence (DNA): TGTGCCAGCAGCCTTACCGGGGAGTCGGATGGCTACACCTTC. The rearrangement uses TRBV27 and TRBJ1-2; D is unclear. Trimming took off 6 bases at V and 6 bases at J, with 17 bases between the two ends. This CDR3 comprises 14 residues. CDR1 MNHEY and CDR2 SMNVEV come from the germline V gene (reference sequence).

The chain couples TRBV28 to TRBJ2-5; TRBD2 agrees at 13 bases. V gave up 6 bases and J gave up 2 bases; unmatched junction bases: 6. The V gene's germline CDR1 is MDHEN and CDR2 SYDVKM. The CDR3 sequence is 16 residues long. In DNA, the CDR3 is TGTGCCAGCAGAGATAAACTAGCGGGAGGGCAAGAGACCCAGTACTTC. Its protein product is CASRDKLAGGQETQYF. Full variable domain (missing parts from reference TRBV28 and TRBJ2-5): DVKVTQSSRYLVKRTGEKVFLECVQDMDHENMFWYRQDPGLGLRLIYFSYDVKMKEKGDIPEGYSVSREKKERFSLILESASTNQTSMYLCASRDKLAGGQETQYFGPGTRLLVL.

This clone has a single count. The chain's CDR3 is CASSPLGGSGGFPQHF. The CDR3 DNA is TGTGCCAGCAGCCCCCTTGGGGGGTCAGGGGGGTTTCCCCAGCATTTT. V is TRBV7-2 and J is TRBJ1-5; the match to TRBD1 covers 7 bases. V lost 5 bases and J lost 10; bases outside the gene matches: 17. The CDR3 has 16 amino acids. Germline V gene sequence: CDR1 SGHTA, CDR2 FQGNSA.

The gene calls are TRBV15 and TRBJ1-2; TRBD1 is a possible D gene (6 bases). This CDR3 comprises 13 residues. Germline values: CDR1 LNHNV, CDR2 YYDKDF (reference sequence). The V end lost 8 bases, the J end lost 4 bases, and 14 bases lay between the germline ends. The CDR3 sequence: CATWGPGVYGYTF. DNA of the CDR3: TGTGCCACCTGGGGGCCAGGGGTCTATGGCTACACCTTC.

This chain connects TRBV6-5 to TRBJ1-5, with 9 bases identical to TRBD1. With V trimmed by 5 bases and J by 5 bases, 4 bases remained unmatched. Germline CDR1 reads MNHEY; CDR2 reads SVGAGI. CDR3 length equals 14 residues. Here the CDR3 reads CASSLWDRDQPQHF. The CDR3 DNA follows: TGTGCCAGCAGTCTGTGGGACAGGGATCAGCCCCAGCATTTT.

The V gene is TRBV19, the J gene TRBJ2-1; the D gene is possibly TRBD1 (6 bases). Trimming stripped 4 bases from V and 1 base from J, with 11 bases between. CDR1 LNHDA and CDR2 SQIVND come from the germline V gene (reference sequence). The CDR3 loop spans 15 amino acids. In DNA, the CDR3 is TGTGCCAGTAGTACATCAGGGGCATCCTACAATGAGCAGTTCTTC. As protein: CASSTSGASYNEQFF.

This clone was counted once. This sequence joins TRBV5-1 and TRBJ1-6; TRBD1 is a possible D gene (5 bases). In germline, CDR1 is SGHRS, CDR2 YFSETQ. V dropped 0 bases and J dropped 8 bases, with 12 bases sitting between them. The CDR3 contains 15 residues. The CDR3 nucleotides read TGCGCCAGCAGCTTGGAGGTCAGGGCTGATTCACCCCTCCACTTT. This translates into CASSLEVRADSPLHF.

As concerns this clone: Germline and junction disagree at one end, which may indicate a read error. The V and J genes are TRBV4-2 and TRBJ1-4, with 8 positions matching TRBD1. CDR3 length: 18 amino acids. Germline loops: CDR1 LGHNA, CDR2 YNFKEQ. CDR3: CASSQGRQGPSTNEKLLF. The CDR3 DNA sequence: TGTGCCAGCAGCCAAGGGAGACAGGGGCCCTCAACTAATGAAAAACTGCTTTTT.

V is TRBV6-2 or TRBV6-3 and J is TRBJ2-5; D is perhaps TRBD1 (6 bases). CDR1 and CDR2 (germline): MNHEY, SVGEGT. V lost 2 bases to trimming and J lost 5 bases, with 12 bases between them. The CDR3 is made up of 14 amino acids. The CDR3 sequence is CASSYRKGVETQYF. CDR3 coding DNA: TGTGCCAGCAGTTACCGCAAGGGGGTTGAGACCCAGTACTTC.

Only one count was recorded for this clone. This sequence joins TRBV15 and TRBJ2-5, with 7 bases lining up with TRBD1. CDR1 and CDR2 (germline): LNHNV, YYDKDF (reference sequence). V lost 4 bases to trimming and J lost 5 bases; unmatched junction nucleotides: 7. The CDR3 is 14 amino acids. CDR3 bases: TGTGCCACCAGCACCAGACAGGGAAGGGAGACCCAGTACTTC. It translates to CATSTRQGRETQYF.

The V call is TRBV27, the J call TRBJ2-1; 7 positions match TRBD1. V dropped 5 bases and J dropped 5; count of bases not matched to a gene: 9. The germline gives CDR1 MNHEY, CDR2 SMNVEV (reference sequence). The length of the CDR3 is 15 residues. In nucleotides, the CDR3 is TGTGCCAGCAGTCCACACAGGGGAAGGGACAATGAGCAGTTCTTC. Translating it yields CASSPHRGRDNEQFF.

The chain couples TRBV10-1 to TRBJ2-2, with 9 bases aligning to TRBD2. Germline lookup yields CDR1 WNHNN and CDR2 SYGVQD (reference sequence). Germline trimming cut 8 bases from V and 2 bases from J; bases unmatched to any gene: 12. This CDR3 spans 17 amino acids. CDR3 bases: TGCGCCAGCTCGGGTAGCGGGAGTACTGGAAACACCGGGGAGCTGTTTTTT. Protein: CASSGSGSTGNTGELFF.